One sample yielded the 27 T cell receptor beta chains listed below, sequenced in a study of chemoradiotherapy in HPV16-positive cancers. Here immunoSEQ multiplex PCR was the method, and the copy in TCRdb shows in-frame clones only, minus some. The sample contains tens of thousands of clones, approximately 94% of which appear only once. The sequencing here drew on blood, taken from a patient who underwent chemoradiotherapy. The receptor set was obtained from a human donor with HPV-associated anogenital cancer.

This rearrangement joins TRBV18 to TRBJ2-7; D is undetermined. This CDR3 contains 12 residues. Germline V gene sequence: CDR1 KGHSH, CDR2 LQKENI. V was clipped by 3 bases and J by 1 base, with 4 bases between them. CDR3 sequence reads: CASSPLSYEQYF. In nucleotides, the CDR3 is TGTGCCAGCTCACCCCTTTCCTACGAGCAGTACTTC. The complete variable domain, with remaining parts taken from reference TRBV18 and TRBJ2-7, reads NAGVMQNPRHLVRRRGQEARLRCSPMKGHSHVYWYRQLPEEGLKFMVYLQKENIIDESGMPKERFSAEFPKEGPSILRIQQVVRGDSAAYFCASSPLSYEQYFGPGTRLTVT.

The chain employs TRBV28 and TRBJ2-2; the D gene is possibly TRBD2 (6 bases). Per germline, CDR1 MDHEN and CDR2 SYDVKM. V gave up 11 bases and J gave up 1 base, with 11 bases separating them. The CDR3 is 13 residues long. CDR3 protein: CASAEGNTGELFF. The CDR3 nucleotides read TGTGCCTCGGCGGAGGGGAACACCGGGGAGCTGTTTTTT.

This chain joins TRBV7-3 and TRBJ2-6; D is undetermined. V was trimmed by 5 bases and J by 5 bases, leaving 22 bases between them. Germline V CDR1 and CDR2: SGHTA, FQGTGA. The CDR3 is 18 residues long. The CDR3 here is CASSVVPRLQSRANVLTF. DNA of the CDR3: TGTGCCAGCAGCGTAGTCCCACGCTTACAAAGTCGGGCCAACGTCCTGACTTTC.

This rearrangement joins TRBV6-1 to TRBJ2-7; the D is unclear. The CDR3 loop spans 15 amino acids. V shed 7 bases and J shed 2 bases, with 18 bases lying between them. Germline V gene data show CDR1 as MNHNS and CDR2 as SASEGT. The CDR3 DNA sequence: TGTGCCAGCACCCGGGCCCGGGCCGAAGCCTACGAGCAGTACTTC. It specifies CASTRARAEAYEQYF.

The J gene is TRBJ1-1, the V gene TRBV7-8; D perhaps matches TRBD1 (5 bases). This CDR3 is 13 amino acids long. V was trimmed by 3 bases and J by 4 bases, leaving 9 bases between them. CDR1 is SGHVS, CDR2 FQNEAQ, per germline. The CDR3 here is CASSFRGGTEAFF. The CDR3 nucleotides read TGTGCCAGCAGCTTTCGCGGGGGCACTGAAGCTTTCTTT.

V is TRBV14 and J is TRBJ2-7; no reliable D call. The CDR3 is 13 residues long. The germline CDR1 and CDR2 sequences are SGHDN and FVKESK. The ends were cut back, 6 bases at V and 0 bases at J, with 9 bases in the middle. CDR3 loop: CASSYSYSYEQYF. The CDR3 nucleotides read TGTGCCAGCAGTTACAGTTACTCCTACGAGCAGTACTTC.

Here the CDR3 reads CASSLGTGVGEQYF. DNA of the CDR3: TGTGCCAGCAGCTTAGGGACAGGGGTCGGCGAGCAGTACTTC. This chain uses TRBV11-3 with TRBJ2-7; TRBD1 matches 9 bases. V shed 1 base, J shed 6 bases, and the junction held 4 bases outside the gene matches. The length of the CDR3 is 14 residues. The germline V gene encodes CDR1 SGHNT and CDR2 YENEEA. The entire variable domain, with the rest obtained from reference TRBV11-3 and TRBJ2-7, is as follows: EAGVVQSPRYKIIEKKQPVAFWCNPISGHNTLYWYLQNLGQGPELLIRYENEEAVDDSQLPKDRFSAERLKGVDSTLKIQPAELGDSAVYLCASSLGTGVGEQYFGPGTRLTVT.

This chain connects TRBV5-6 to TRBJ1-3, with TRBD1 as a possible D gene (5 bases). Germline-derived CDR1 and CDR2 are SGHDT and YYEEEE. The germline V and J ends were trimmed by 1 base and 1 base, with 6 bases remaining between them. CDR3 length: 14 residues. The CDR3, as DNA: TGTGCCAGCAGCTTGTGGGGGTCTGGAAACACCATATATTTT. Amino acids: CASSLWGSGNTIYF.

Here the CDR3 reads CASSLDPRQETQYF. In nucleotides, the CDR3 is TGTGCCAGCAGCTTAGATCCGCGGCAAGAGACCCAGTACTTC. The V and J genes are TRBV7-9 and TRBJ2-5; D ambiguous. Germline CDR1 and CDR2: SEHNR and FQNEAQ (reference sequence). The CDR3 runs 14 residues. V lost 1 base and J 2 bases, leaving 8 bases between the germline ends.

The rearrangement uses TRBV5-4 and TRBJ2-5; TRBD1 matches 8 bases. The CDR3 has 14 amino acids. The V segment lost 6 bases and the J segment 5 bases; nucleotides outside the gene matches: 9. Germline-derived CDR1 and CDR2 are SGHNT and YYREEE (reference sequence). CDR3 in DNA: TGTGCCAGCACCCGGGACAGGCGTAGCGAGACCCAGTACTTC. Protein product: CASTRDRRSETQYF.

V and J are TRBV5-4 and TRBJ2-5; tentatively, D is TRBD1 (6 bases). Looked up from germline, CDR1 is SGHNT and CDR2 is YYREEE (reference sequence). This CDR3 has 12 residues. The ends were cut back, 4 bases at V and 6 bases at J, with 10 bases in the middle. The CDR3 sequence: CASSQDSQTQYF. In DNA form, the CDR3 reads TGTGCCAGCAGCCAGGACAGCCAGACCCAGTACTTC.

This clone has just one count. This sequence joins TRBV2 and TRBJ2-3, with TRBD2 identical over 11 bases. V lost 1 base, J lost 5 bases, and 5 bases stayed unmatched. The CDR3 runs to 16 residues. Germline V CDR1 and CDR2: SNHLY, FYNNEI. The CDR3 reads CASSEGLAGGQDTQYF. The DNA of the CDR3 is TGTGCCAGCAGTGAAGGGCTAGCGGGAGGACAAGATACGCAGTATTTT.

The chain carries TRBV13 and TRBJ2-7; 9 nucleotides match TRBD2. Unmatched junction bases numbered 9, after V lost 6 bases and J lost 3 bases. The V gene's germline CDR1 is PRHDT and CDR2 FYEKMQ (reference sequence). The CDR3 totals 15 residues. The CDR3 here is CASSEGSGGFYEQYF. CDR3 sequence (DNA): TGTGCCAGCAGTGAGGGGAGCGGGGGGTTCTACGAGCAGTACTTC.

The chain carries TRBV30 and TRBJ1-2, with unresolved D. V was pared by 0 bases and J by 4 bases, with 9 bases between. Germline CDR1 is GTSNPN and CDR2 is SVGIG (reference sequence). The CDR3 length is 13 residues. The CDR3 protein is CAWSVGRIYGYTF. CDR3 coding DNA: TGTGCCTGGAGTGTGGGCAGAATCTATGGCTACACCTTC.

For the CDR3, the DNA is TGTGCCAGCAGCTTAGATCCCTCAGGGGAGGGAGAAAGCAATCAGCCCCAGCATTTT. It is translated as CASSLDPSGEGESNQPQHF. This rearrangement joins TRBV7-9 to TRBJ1-5; a possible D gene is TRBD1 (6 bases). V shed 1 base and J shed 1 base, with 20 bases lying between them. The CDR3 has 19 amino acids. Germline-derived CDR1 and CDR2 are SEHNR and FQNEAQ (reference sequence).

The chain recombines TRBV6-5 with TRBJ2-7; tentative D call: TRBD2 (5 bases). The CDR3 consists of 13 residues. Germline CDR1 reads MNHEY; CDR2 reads SVGAGI. V gave up 6 bases and J gave up 5 bases, with 14 bases separating them. CDR3 sequence (DNA): TGTGCCAGCAGACGGACTGCGAAAGACGAGCAGTACTTC. The encoded protein is CASRRTAKDEQYF.

This chain links TRBV7-2 with TRBJ1-2; D not certain. This CDR3 is built from 14 residues. V lost 3 bases, J lost 0 bases, and 8 bases lay in between. Germline CDR1 SGHTA, CDR2 FQGNSA. CDR3 sequence (DNA): TGTGCCAGCAGCTTCCGCAGTTCTAACTATGGCTACACCTTC. Its protein product is CASSFRSSNYGYTF.

This rearrangement joins TRBV27 to TRBJ1-5; D perhaps matches TRBD1 (5 bases). The CDR3 consists of 14 residues. Trimming pared 5 bases from V and 1 base from J, leaving 9 bases between. CDR1 MNHEY and CDR2 SMNVEV come from the germline V gene (reference sequence). The chain's CDR3 is CASSPRDSNQPQHF. The CDR3 DNA reads TGTGCCAGCAGTCCCCGGGACAGCAATCAGCCCCAGCATTTT.

This clone has just one count. The CDR3 sequence is CAISESRVYTEAFF. For the CDR3, the DNA is TGTGCCATCAGTGAGTCTCGAGTCTACACTGAAGCTTTCTTT. The gene calls are TRBV10-3 and TRBJ1-1; unclear D gene. CDR1 and CDR2 from the germline V gene are ENHRY and SYGVKD. The CDR3 runs to 14 residues. V was cut by 0 bases and J by 3 bases, with 8 bases left in between.

This chain joins TRBV7-8 and TRBJ1-1; no clear D. The CDR3 spans 12 residues. Germline loops: CDR1 SGHVS, CDR2 FQNEAQ. V was pared by 2 bases and J by 8 bases, with 9 bases between. The CDR3, as DNA: TGTGCCAGCAGCTTAAGTAGACGGGAAGCTTTCTTT. This encodes CASSLSRREAFF.

The chain carries TRBV6-6 and TRBJ2-7; 8 bases are shared with TRBD2. CDR3 length: 15 amino acids. Losses at the gene ends were 0 bases for V and 6 bases for J; bases not matched to a gene: 7. Germline values: CDR1 MNHNY, CDR2 SVGAGI (reference sequence). CDR3: CASSYSVGLASEQYF. DNA for the CDR3: TGTGCCAGCAGTTACTCAGTAGGACTAGCTTCCGAGCAGTACTTC.

The CDR3 region has the DNA TGTGCCAGCAGCTTAGCGCTCCAGAACACTGAAGCTTTCTTT. Protein sequence: CASSLALQNTEAFF. The chain recombines TRBV7-2 with TRBJ1-1; no clear D gene. The CDR3 has 14 residues. V was pared by 0 bases and J by 1 base, with 6 bases between. CDR1 and CDR2 (germline): SGHTA, FQGNSA.

This chain links TRBV6-4 with TRBJ1-2; the D gene is possibly TRBD1 (5 bases). Trimming took 0 bases from V and 4 from J, leaving 18 bases between them. The CDR3 runs to 17 residues. Germline V lookup: CDR1 MRHNA, CDR2 SNTAGT. The CDR3 is CASSDSILAGMSYGYTF. The CDR3 region has the DNA TGTGCCAGCAGTGACTCGATCTTAGCAGGGATGAGCTATGGCTACACCTTC.

This chain connects TRBV28 to TRBJ1-5; D unclear. Germline loops: CDR1 MDHEN, CDR2 SYDVKM. The CDR3 length is 15 residues. Between the trimmed V and J ends, which lost 0 bases and 2 bases, there was a span of 8 bases. The CDR3: CASSLWGSGNQPQHF. Written as DNA, the CDR3 is TGTGCCAGCAGTTTATGGGGGAGTGGCAATCAGCCCCAGCATTTT.

The genes are TRBV7-9 and TRBJ2-1; 11 bases match TRBD2. Germline V gene sequence: CDR1 SEHNR, CDR2 FQNEAQ (reference sequence). The CDR3 runs 19 residues. The trim removed 3 bases at V and 7 bases at J, leaving 17 bases unmatched. The CDR3 nucleotides read TGTGCCAGCAGCTTCCCAATAGATAGCGGGAGGGCCCCGGGGAATGAGCAGTTCTTC. Its protein product is CASSFPIDSGRAPGNEQFF.

The table lists this clone with a few counts. The V call is TRBV6-4, the J call TRBJ1-1; tentatively, D is TRBD1 (5 bases). Trimming removed 2 bases at V and 5 bases at J, with 9 bases between. Germline V CDR1 and CDR2: MRHNA, SNTAGT. The CDR3 covers 13 residues. CDR3 nucleotide sequence: TGTGCCAGCAGTGACCAGGGTCGGACTGAAGCTTTCTTT. It yields the protein CASSDQGRTEAFF.

The chain recombines TRBV14 with TRBJ1-2; D not resolved. Germline CDR1 is SGHDN and CDR2 is FVKESK. The CDR3 loop spans 14 amino acids. Trimming removed 1 base at V and 1 base at J, with 7 bases between. The CDR3 DNA reads TGTGCCAGCAGCCAAGGTTCCGTTAACTATGGCTACACCTTC. It is translated as CASSQGSVNYGYTF.